The 12 T cell receptor beta chains reported below all come from one sample, sequenced in a study of cytomegalovirus exposure and HLA in healthy donors. The PCR had 60 Vbeta and 13 Jbeta primers. Only in-frame clones appear in the TCRdb table, and some are missing; sequencing was by immunoSEQ multiplex PCR. Its listing shows about 120,000 clones. Material for sequencing was PBMCs. Every receptor here comes from a man between 35 and 55 years old in good health and CMV-seropositive.

The chain recombines TRBV7-3 with TRBJ2-3, with D uncertain. This CDR3 contains 13 residues. CDR1 SGHTA and CDR2 FQGTGA come from the germline V gene. V dropped 0 bases and J dropped 2 bases, with 3 bases sitting between them. As DNA, the CDR3 is TGTGCCAGCAGCTTAACCAACACAGATACGCAGTATTTT. This translates into CASSLTNTDTQYF.

The V and J genes are TRBV6-1 and TRBJ2-5, with a possible D match to TRBD1 (5 bases). The germline CDR1 and CDR2 sequences are MNHNS and SASEGT. The V end was cut by 4 bases, the J end by 2 bases, with 8 bases between. The CDR3 consists of 13 residues. The CDR3 DNA sequence: TGTGCCAGCAGTGGACAGCTACAAGAGACCCAGTACTTC. Translating gives CASSGQLQETQYF.

This chain uses TRBV6-1 with TRBJ1-1; D gene ambiguous. V gave up 6 bases and J gave up 3 bases, with 8 bases separating them. The length of the CDR3 is 12 residues. Germline CDR1 MNHNS, CDR2 SASEGT. For the CDR3, the DNA is TGTGCCAGCAGGGGAGCCTACACTGAAGCTTTCTTT. Protein sequence: CASRGAYTEAFF.

The V gene is TRBV19, the J gene TRBJ2-6, with 7 bases that match TRBD1. V dropped 4 bases and J dropped 2; count of bases not matched to a gene: 5. This CDR3 region has 16 residues. The germline V gene encodes CDR1 LNHDA and CDR2 SQIVND (reference sequence). The CDR3 here is CASSRRQGTGANVLTF. The CDR3 DNA follows: TGTGCCAGTAGTAGAAGACAGGGAACTGGGGCCAACGTCCTGACTTTC. The complete variable domain, with remaining parts taken from reference TRBV19 and TRBJ2-6, reads DGGITQSPKYLFRKEGQNVTLSCEQNLNHDAMYWYRQDPGQGLRLIYYSQIVNDFQKGDIAEGYSVSREKKESFPLTVTSAQKNPTAFYLCASSRRQGTGANVLTFGAGSRLTVL.

The CDR3 DNA reads TGTGCCAGCAGCCCCTCCGGGACAGGTCTTTACGAGCAGTACTTC. Translation gives CASSPSGTGLYEQYF. This rearrangement joins TRBV6-5 to TRBJ2-7; 8 nucleotides line up with TRBD1. After removal of 6 bases from V and 4 bases from J, the junction contained 11 bases not matched to a gene. This CDR3 comprises 15 residues. The germline gives CDR1 MNHEY, CDR2 SVGAGI.

CDR3 bases: TGTGCCAGCAGCTTAGGTACAATTTTGTACACAGATACGCAGTATTTT. As protein: CASSLGTILYTDTQYF. V and J are TRBV7-9 and TRBJ2-3; D call uncertain. V was trimmed by 1 base and J by 2 bases, leaving 13 bases between them. The CDR3 covers 16 residues. The germline V gene encodes CDR1 SEHNR and CDR2 FQNEAQ (reference sequence). The complete variable domain, with remaining parts taken from reference TRBV7-9 and TRBJ2-3, reads DTGVSQNPRHKITKRGQNVTFRCDPISEHNRLYWYRQTLGQGPEFLTYFQNEAQLEKSRLLSDRFSAERPKGSFSTLEIQRTEQGDSAMYLCASSLGTILYTDTQYFGPGTRLTVL.

V gene TRBV2 combines with J gene TRBJ2-3, with a possible D match to TRBD1 (6 bases). V lost 4 bases and J 4 bases, leaving 15 bases between the germline ends. The germline V gene encodes CDR1 SNHLY and CDR2 FYNNEI. The CDR3 sequence is 15 residues long. The CDR3 DNA reads TGTGCCAGCAGTGGGACAGACACGAGCCCAGATACGCAGTATTTT. Its translation is CASSGTDTSPDTQYF.

CDR3 nucleotide sequence: TGTGCCAGCAGTGCGTTCGGGACTAGCGAGAGCTATGAGCAGTTCTTC. As protein: CASSAFGTSESYEQFF. The V gene is TRBV6-1, the J gene TRBJ2-1; 10 bases are a match to TRBD2. Germline V gene lookup returns CDR1 MNHNS and CDR2 SASEGT. With V trimmed by 4 bases and J by 8 bases, 11 bases remained unmatched. The CDR3 is made up of 16 amino acids.

The V gene is TRBV29-1, the J gene TRBJ2-2, with 8 bases identical to TRBD2. The CDR3 is 15 residues long. The V segment lost 6 bases and the J segment 4 bases; nucleotides outside the gene matches: 10. Germline V gene data show CDR1 as SQVTM and CDR2 as ANQGSEA. The CDR3 loop reads CSVTEQAGVTGELFF. CDR3 DNA sequence: TGCAGCGTCACGGAACAAGCGGGAGTCACCGGGGAGCTGTTTTTT.

The CDR3 region has the DNA TGCGCCAGCAGCCTGGATAGCGGCGCGGGAGAGACCCAGTACTTC. Its translation is CASSLDSGAGETQYF. The rearrangement uses TRBV5-1 and TRBJ2-5; the D gene is possibly TRBD2 (6 bases). Trimming cost V 4 bases and J 4 bases, with 17 bases left between them. The germline CDR1 and CDR2 sequences are SGHRS and YFSETQ. CDR3 length: 15 amino acids.

The chain joins TRBV2 to TRBJ1-4, with D maybe TRBD1 (6 bases). The CDR3 is made up of 15 amino acids. Deletions cut 6 bases from V and 3 bases from J, with 14 bases between. The germline gives CDR1 SNHLY, CDR2 FYNNEI. Written as DNA, the CDR3 is TGTGCCAGCAGGGAGGGGGGGGGACCTAATGAAAAACTGTTTTTT. Translation: CASREGGGPNEKLFF.

The V gene is TRBV6-5, the J gene TRBJ2-1; TRBD2 agrees at 10 bases. V shed 3 bases, J shed 9 bases, and the junction held 8 bases outside the gene matches. Germline CDR1 reads MNHEY; CDR2 reads SVGAGI. The CDR3 spans 15 residues. CDR3 amino acids: CASSYWTSGRGEQFF. Written as DNA, the CDR3 is TGTGCCAGCAGTTATTGGACTAGCGGTCGGGGTGAGCAGTTCTTC.